The 8 T cell receptor beta chains below all came from one sample that was sequenced in a study of blood T cell repertoires in COVID-19 (dated by TCRdb to 2018 to 2020). Libraries were built with the immunoSEQ multiplex PCR assay. TCRdb carries this immuneACCESS record with in-frame sequences only. Its versions omit some clonotypes, under half of them owing to an unresolved V gene in the studies checked, with the rest unexplained. This sample lists about 310,000 clones; approximately 89% were detected once. 7.8% of the sample lies in the top ten. Material: peripheral blood. The receptors originated from a woman between 50 and 59 years old who had recovered from COVID-19.

This chain joins TRBV6-6 and TRBJ1-2, with a possible D match to TRBD1 (6 bases). This CDR3 has 14 residues. The V end was cut by 0 bases, the J end by 7 bases, with 12 bases between. Germline CDR1 MNHNY, CDR2 SVGAGI (reference sequence). CDR3 in DNA: TGTGCCAGCAGTTACTCGTTGGGGGCGGGTGGCTACACCTTC. Amino acids: CASSYSLGAGGYTF.

This clone turned up a few times. The gene calls are TRBV7-2 and TRBJ2-7; D is unclear. The CDR3 contains 13 residues. Germline values: CDR1 SGHTA, CDR2 FQGNSA. V was cut by 3 bases and J by 0 bases, with 6 bases left in between. CDR3 DNA: TGTGCCAGCAGCTTCTTGAGCTCCTACGAGCAGTACTTC. Its translation: CASSFLSSYEQYF.

With regard to this clone: The same CDR3 also results from other DNA sequences found in this sample. This chain uses TRBV3-1 (or the pseudogene TRBV3-2) with TRBJ2-7; TRBD2 is a possible D gene (5 bases). The CDR3 length is 13 residues. V was trimmed by 0 bases and J by 3 bases, leaving 6 bases between them. Germline CDR1 is LGHDT and CDR2 is YNNKEL (reference sequence). The CDR3 here is CASSQDRDYEQYF. The DNA for the CDR3 is TGTGCCAGCAGCCAAGATCGGGACTACGAGCAGTACTTC.

V usage is TRBV4-3 and J usage is TRBJ1-1, with a tentative D call TRBD1 (5 bases). Germline loops: CDR1 LGHNA, CDR2 YSLEER. The length of the CDR3 is 15 residues. V was clipped by 1 base and J by 5 bases, with 14 bases between them. CDR3 sequence: CASSQANSGGTEAFF. CDR3 DNA: TGCGCCAGCAGCCAAGCGAACTCCGGGGGAACTGAAGCTTTCTTT.

This chain joins TRBV5-1 and TRBJ2-1, with a tentative D call TRBD1 (6 bases). The germline gives CDR1 SGHRS, CDR2 YFSETQ. Trimming shortened V by 0 bases and J by 8 bases, and 15 bases separated the two germline ends. The CDR3 is made up of 15 amino acids. Here the CDR3 reads CASSLDPQGSDEQFF. As DNA, the CDR3 is TGCGCCAGCAGCTTGGATCCCCAGGGGAGCGATGAGCAGTTCTTC. Full variable domain (remainder filled in from reference TRBV5-1 and TRBJ2-1): KAGVTQTPRYLIKTRGQQVTLSCSPISGHRSVSWYQQTPGQGLQFLFEYFSETQRNKGNFPGRFSGRQFSNSRSEMNVSTLELGDSALYLCASSLDPQGSDEQFFGPGTRLTVL.

This chain links TRBV9 with TRBJ1-2; D is possibly TRBD1 (5 bases). The CDR3 extends over 17 amino acids. V shed 0 bases and J shed 1 base, with 16 bases lying between them. Germline V gene sequence: CDR1 SGDLS, CDR2 YYNGEE. CDR3 sequence reads: CASSVGDSYFDNYGYTF. As DNA, the CDR3 is TGTGCCAGCAGCGTAGGTGACAGCTATTTTGATAACTATGGCTACACCTTC.

The genes are TRBV28 and TRBJ2-7, with 8 bases matching TRBD2. CDR3 length equals 14 residues. Germline CDR1 reads MDHEN; CDR2 reads SYDVKM. J was trimmed by 2 bases and V by 5 bases; bases with no gene match: 5. CDR3 amino acids: CASSPRGGPYEQYF. DNA for the CDR3: TGTGCCAGCAGTCCCCGGGGGGGCCCCTACGAGCAGTACTTC.

The gene calls are TRBV9 and TRBJ2-7; 7 positions agree with TRBD2. The V and J ends lost 4 bases and 1 base, in that order; junction bases with no gene match: 8. The CDR3 sequence is 15 residues long. Germline CDR1 SGDLS, CDR2 YYNGEE. The CDR3 nucleotides are TGTGCCAGCAGCCGAGCGGGGCGGGAGTCCTACGAGCAGTACTTC. Its protein is CASSRAGRESYEQYF. Looking up the rest from reference TRBV9 and TRBJ2-7 gives the full variable domain: DSGVTQTPKHLITATGQRVTLRCSPRSGDLSVYWYQQSLDQGLQFLIQYYNGEERAKGNILERFSAQQFPDLHSELNLSSLELGDSALYFCASSRAGRESYEQYFGPGTRLTVT.